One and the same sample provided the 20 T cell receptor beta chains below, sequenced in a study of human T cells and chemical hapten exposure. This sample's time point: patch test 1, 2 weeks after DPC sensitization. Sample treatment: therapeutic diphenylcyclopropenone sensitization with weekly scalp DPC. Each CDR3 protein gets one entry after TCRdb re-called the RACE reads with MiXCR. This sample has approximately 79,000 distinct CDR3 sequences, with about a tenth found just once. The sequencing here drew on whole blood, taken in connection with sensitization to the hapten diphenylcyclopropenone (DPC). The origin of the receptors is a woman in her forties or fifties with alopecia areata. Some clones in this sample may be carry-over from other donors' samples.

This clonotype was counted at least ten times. DNA for the CDR3: TGTGCCAGCAGCCCCCAGACTTTTAGCGCCTACGGGGAGCAGTACTTC. This sequence encodes CASSPQTFSAYGEQYF. The chain couples TRBV7-8 to TRBJ2-7, with D possibly being TRBD2 (5 bases). The V end lost 5 bases, the J end lost 7 bases, and 24 bases lay between the germline ends. This CDR3 comprises 16 residues. CDR1 is SGHVS and CDR2 is FQNEAQ in the germline V gene.

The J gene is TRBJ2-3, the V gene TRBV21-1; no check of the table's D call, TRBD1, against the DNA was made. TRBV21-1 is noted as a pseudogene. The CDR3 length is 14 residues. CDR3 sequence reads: CASSRGARTDTQYF. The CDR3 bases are TGTGCCAGCAGCAGGGGAGCCCGGACAGATACGCAGTATTTT.

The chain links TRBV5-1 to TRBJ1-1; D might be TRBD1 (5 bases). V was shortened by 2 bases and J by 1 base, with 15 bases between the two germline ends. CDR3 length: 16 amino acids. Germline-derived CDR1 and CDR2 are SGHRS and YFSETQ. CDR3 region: CASSFSAGLSNTEAFF. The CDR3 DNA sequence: TGCGCCAGCAGCTTTTCCGCAGGGCTATCGAACACTGAAGCTTTCTTT.

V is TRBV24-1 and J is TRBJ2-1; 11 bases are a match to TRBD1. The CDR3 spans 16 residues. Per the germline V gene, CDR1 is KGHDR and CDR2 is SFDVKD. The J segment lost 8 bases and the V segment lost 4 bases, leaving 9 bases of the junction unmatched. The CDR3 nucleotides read TGTGCCACCAGTGACCGTGGACAGGGGGCTAGGGATGAGCAGTTCTTC. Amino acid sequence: CATSDRGQGARDEQFF.

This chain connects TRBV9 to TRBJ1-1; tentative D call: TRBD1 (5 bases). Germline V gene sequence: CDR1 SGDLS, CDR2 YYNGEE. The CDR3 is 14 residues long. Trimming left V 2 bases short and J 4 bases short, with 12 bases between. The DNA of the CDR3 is TGTGCCAGCAGCGTGGGGGTGGTCAGCACTGAAGCTTTCTTT. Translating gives CASSVGVVSTEAFF.

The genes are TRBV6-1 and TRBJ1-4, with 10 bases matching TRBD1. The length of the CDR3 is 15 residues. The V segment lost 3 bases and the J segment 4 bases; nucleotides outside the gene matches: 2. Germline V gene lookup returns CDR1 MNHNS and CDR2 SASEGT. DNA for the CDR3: TGTGCCAGCAGTGACCGGGACAGGGGTAATGAAAAACTGTTTTTT. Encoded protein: CASSDRDRGNEKLFF.

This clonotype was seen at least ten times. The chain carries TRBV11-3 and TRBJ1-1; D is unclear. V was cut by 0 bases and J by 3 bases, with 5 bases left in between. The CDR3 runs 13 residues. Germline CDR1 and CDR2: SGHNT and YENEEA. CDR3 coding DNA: TGTGCCAGCAGCTTAGAACTGCACACTGAAGCTTTCTTT. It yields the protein CASSLELHTEAFF.

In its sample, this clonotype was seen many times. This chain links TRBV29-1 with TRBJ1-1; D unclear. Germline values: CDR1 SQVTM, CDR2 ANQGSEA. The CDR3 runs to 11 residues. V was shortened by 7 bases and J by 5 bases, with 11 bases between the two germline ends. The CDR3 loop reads CSATGRTEAFF. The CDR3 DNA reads TGCAGCGCCACGGGGAGGACTGAAGCTTTCTTT.

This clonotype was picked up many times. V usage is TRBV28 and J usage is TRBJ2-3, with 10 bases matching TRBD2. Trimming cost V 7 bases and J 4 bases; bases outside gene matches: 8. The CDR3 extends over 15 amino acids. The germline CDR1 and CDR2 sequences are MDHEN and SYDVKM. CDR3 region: CASKGTLAGADTQYF. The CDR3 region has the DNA TGTGCCAGCAAGGGGACCCTAGCGGGAGCAGATACGCAGTATTTT.

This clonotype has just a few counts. The CDR3 DNA is TGCAGCGTTGAGGGGGCTGCCCTTCCTCAAGAGACCCAGTACTTC. It translates to CSVEGAALPQETQYF. This chain links TRBV29-1 with TRBJ2-5; a weak D match, TRBD1 (6 bases). The CDR3 totals 15 residues. Germline V gene sequence: CDR1 SQVTM, CDR2 ANQGSEA. Trimming left V 3 bases short and J 2 bases short, with 16 bases between. The whole variable domain, filled in from reference TRBV29-1 and TRBJ2-5, reads SAVISQKPSRDICQRGTSLTIQCQVDSQVTMMFWYRQQPGQSLTLIATANQGSEATYESGFVIDKFPISRPNLTFSTLTVSNMSPEDSSIYLCSVEGAALPQETQYFGPGTRLLVL.

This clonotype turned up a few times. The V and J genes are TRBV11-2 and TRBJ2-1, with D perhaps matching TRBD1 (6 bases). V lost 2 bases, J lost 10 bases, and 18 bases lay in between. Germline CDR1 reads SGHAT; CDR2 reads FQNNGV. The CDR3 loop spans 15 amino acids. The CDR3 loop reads CASSLLAGDMGEQFF. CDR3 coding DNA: TGTGCCAGCAGCTTACTGGCAGGGGATATGGGGGAGCAGTTCTTC.

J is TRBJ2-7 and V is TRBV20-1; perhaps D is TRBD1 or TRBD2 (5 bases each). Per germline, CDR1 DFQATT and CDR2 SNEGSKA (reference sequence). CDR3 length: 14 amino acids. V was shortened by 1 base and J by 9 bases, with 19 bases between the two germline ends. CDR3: CSARVNGDGGGQYF. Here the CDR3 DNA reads TGCAGTGCTAGAGTTAATGGGGACGGTGGCGGGCAGTACTTC.

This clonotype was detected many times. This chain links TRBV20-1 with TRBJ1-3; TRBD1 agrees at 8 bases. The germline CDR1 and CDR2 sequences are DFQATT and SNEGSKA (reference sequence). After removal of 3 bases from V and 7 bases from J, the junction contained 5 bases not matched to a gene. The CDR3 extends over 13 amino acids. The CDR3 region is CSASMNRGNTIYF. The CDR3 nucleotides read TGCAGTGCTAGTATGAACAGGGGGAACACCATATATTTT.

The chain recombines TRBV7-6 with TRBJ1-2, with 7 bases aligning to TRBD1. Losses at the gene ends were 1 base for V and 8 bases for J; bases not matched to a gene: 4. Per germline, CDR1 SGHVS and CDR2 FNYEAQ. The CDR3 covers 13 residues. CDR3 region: CASSLGTGSGYTF. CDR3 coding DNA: TGTGCCAGCAGCTTAGGGACAGGAAGCGGCTACACCTTC.

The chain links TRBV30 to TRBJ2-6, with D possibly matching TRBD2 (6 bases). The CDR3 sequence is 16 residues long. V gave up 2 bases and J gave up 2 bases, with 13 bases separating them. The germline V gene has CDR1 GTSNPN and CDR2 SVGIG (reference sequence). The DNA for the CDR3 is TGTGCCTGGAGTACCCCGGGACTTCCTGGGGCCAACGTCCTGACTTTC. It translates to CAWSTPGLPGANVLTF. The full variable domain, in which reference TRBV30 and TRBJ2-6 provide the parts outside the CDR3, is SQTIHQWPATLVQPVGSPLSLECTVEGTSNPNLYWYRQAAGRGLQLLFYSVGIGQISSEVPQNLSASRPQDRQFILSSKKLLLSDSGFYLCAWSTPGLPGANVLTFGAGSRLTVL.

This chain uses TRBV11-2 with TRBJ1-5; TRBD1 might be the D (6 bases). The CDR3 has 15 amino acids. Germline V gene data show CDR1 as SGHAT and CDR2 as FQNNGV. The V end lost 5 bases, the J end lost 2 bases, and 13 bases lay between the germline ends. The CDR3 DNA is TGTGCCAGCAGCCTTCAGGGACATCGCAATCAGCCCCAGCATTTT. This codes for CASSLQGHRNQPQHF.

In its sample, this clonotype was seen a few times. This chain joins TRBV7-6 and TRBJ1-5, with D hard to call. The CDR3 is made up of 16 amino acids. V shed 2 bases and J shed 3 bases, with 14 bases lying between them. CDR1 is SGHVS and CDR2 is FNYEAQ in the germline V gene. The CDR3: CASSLPWTGLNQPQHF. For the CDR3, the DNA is TGTGCCAGCAGCTTACCCTGGACCGGACTCAATCAGCCCCAGCATTTT.

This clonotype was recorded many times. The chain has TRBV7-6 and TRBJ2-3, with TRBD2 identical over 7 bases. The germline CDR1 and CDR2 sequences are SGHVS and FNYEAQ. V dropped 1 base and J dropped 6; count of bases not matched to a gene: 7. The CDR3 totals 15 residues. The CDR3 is CASSLEGGRGDTQYF. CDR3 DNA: TGTGCCAGCAGCTTAGAAGGCGGGAGAGGTGATACGCAGTATTTT.

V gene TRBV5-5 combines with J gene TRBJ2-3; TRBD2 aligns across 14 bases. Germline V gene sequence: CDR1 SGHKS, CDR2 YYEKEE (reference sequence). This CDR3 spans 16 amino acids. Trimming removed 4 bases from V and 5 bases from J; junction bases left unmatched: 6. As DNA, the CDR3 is TGTGCCAGCAGCGCGGGACTAGCGGGAGCAGTAGATACGCAGTATTTT. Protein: CASSAGLAGAVDTQYF.

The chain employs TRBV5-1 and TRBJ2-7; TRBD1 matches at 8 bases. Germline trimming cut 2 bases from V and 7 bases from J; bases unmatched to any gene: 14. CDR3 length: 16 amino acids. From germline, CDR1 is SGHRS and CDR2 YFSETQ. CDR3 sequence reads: CASSFGPGGVRGEQYF. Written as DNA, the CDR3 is TGCGCCAGCAGCTTTGGCCCAGGGGGCGTTCGAGGGGAGCAGTACTTC.